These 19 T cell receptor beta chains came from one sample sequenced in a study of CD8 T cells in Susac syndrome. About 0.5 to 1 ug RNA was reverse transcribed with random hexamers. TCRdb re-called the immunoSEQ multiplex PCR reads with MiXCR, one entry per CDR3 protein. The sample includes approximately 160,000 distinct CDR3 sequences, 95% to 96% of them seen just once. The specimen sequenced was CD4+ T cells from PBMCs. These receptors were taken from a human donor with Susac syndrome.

CDR3 residues: CSARGTASSYEQYV. DNA of the CDR3: TGCAGTGCTAGGGGGACAGCCAGCTCCTACGAGCAGTACGTC. The chain recombines TRBV20-1 with TRBJ2-7, with 7 nucleotides matching TRBD1. Germline V gives CDR1 DFQATT, CDR2 SNEGSKA (reference sequence). This CDR3 has 14 residues. The ends lost 3 bases at V and 0 bases at J; junction bases unmatched: 5.

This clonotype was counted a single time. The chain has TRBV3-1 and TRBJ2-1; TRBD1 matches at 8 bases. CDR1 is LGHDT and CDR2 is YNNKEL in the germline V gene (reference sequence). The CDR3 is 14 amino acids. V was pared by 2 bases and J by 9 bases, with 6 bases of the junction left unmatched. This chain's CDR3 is CASSQTGGSPEQFF. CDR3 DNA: TGTGCCAGCAGCCAAACAGGGGGAAGTCCTGAGCAGTTCTTC.

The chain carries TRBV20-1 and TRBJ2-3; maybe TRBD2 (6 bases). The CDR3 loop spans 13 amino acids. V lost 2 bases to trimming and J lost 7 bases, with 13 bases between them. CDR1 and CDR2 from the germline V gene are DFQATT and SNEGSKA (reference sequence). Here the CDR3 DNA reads TGCAGTGCTAGATTAGGCGGGGAGAATACGCAGTATTTT. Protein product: CSARLGGENTQYF.

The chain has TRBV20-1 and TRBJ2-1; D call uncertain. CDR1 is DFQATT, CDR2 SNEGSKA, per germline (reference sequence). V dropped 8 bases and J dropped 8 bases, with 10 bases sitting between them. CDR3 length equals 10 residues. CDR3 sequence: CSTLSHEQFF. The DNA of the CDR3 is TGCAGTACTCTTAGCCATGAGCAGTTCTTC.

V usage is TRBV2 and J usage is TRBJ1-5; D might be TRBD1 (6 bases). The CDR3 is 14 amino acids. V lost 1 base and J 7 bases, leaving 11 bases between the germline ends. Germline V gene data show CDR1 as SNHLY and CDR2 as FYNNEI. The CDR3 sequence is CASSEGGQAQPQHF. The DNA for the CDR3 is TGTGCCAGCAGTGAAGGGGGGCAGGCACAGCCCCAGCATTTT.

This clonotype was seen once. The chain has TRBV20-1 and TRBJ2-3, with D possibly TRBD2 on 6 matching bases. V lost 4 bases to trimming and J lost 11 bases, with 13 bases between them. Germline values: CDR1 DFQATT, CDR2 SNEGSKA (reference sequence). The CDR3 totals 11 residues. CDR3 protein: CSAKDRDWQYF. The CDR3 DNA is TGCAGTGCTAAAGACCGGGACTGGCAGTATTTT.

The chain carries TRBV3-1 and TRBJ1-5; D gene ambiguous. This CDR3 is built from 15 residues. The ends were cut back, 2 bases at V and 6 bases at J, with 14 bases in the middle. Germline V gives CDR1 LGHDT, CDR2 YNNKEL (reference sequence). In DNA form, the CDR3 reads TGTGCCAGCAGCCAAACCGGGTTTGTGGGTCAGCCCCAGCATTTT. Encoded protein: CASSQTGFVGQPQHF.

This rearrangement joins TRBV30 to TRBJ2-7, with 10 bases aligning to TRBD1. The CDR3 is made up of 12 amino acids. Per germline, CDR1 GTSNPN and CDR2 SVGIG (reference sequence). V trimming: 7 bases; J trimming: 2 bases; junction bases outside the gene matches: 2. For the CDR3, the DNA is TGTGCCTACGGGACAGGGGCCTACGAGCAGTACTTC. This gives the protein CAYGTGAYEQYF. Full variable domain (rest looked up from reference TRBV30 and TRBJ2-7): SQTIHQWPATLVQPVGSPLSLECTVEGTSNPNLYWYRQAAGRGLQLLFYSVGIGQISSEVPQNLSASRPQDRQFILSSKKLLLSDSGFYLCAYGTGAYEQYFGPGTRLTVT.

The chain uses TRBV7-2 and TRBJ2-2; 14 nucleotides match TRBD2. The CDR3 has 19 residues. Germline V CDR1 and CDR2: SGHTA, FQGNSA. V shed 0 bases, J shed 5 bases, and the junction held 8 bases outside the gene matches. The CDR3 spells CASSLALGLAGVRTGELFF. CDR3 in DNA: TGTGCCAGCAGCTTAGCCTTGGGACTAGCGGGAGTCCGAACCGGGGAGCTGTTTTTT.

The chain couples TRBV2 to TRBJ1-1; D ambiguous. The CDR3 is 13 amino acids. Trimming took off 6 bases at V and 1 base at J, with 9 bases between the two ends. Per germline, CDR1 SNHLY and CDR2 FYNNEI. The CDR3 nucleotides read TGTGCCAGCAGGGTGGACGGGAACACTGAAGCTTTCTTT. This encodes CASRVDGNTEAFF.

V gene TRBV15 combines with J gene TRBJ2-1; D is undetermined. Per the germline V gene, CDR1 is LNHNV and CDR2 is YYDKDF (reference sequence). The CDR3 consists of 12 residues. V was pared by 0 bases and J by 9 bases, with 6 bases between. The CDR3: CATSRETGEQFF. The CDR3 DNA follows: TGTGCCACCAGCAGAGAGACTGGTGAGCAGTTCTTC.

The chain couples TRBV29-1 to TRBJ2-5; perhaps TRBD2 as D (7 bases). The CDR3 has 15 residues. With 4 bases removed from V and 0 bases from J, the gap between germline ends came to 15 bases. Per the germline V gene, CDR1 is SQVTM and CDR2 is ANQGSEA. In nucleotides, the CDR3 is TGCAGCGTTGGCCGAGAAGGGGGGGACCAAGAGACCCAGTACTTC. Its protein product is CSVGREGGDQETQYF.

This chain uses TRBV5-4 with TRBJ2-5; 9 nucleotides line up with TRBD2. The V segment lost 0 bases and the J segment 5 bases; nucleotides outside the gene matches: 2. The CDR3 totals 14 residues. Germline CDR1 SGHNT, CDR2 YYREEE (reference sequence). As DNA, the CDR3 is TGTGCCAGCAGCTTGGTTAGCGGGAGTGAGACCCAGTACTTC. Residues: CASSLVSGSETQYF.

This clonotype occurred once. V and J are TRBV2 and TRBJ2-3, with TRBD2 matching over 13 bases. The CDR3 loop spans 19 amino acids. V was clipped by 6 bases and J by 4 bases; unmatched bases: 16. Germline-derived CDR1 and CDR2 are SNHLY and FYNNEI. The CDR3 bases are TGTGCCAGCAGCTTACAGGGGAGACTAGCGGGAGGTACGGCAGATACGCAGTATTTT. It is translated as CASSLQGRLAGGTADTQYF. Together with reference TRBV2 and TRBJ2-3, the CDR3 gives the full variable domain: EPEVTQTPSHQVTQMGQEVILRCVPISNHLYFYWYRQILGQKVEFLVSFYNNEISEKSEIFDDQFSVERPDGSNFTLKIRSTKLEDSAMYFCASSLQGRLAGGTADTQYFGPGTRLTVL.

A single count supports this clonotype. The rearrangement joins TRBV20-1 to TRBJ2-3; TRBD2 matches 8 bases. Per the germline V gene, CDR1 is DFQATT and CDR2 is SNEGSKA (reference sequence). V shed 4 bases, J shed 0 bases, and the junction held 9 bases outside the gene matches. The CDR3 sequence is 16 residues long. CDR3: CSANRLSGVSTDTQYF. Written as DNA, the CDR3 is TGCAGTGCTAATCGCCTTAGCGGGGTGAGCACAGATACGCAGTATTTT.

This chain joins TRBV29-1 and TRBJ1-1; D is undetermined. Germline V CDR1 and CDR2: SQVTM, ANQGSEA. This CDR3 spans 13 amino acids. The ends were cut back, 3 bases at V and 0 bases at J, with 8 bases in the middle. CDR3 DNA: TGCAGCGTTGAGACGGCGATGAACACTGAAGCTTTCTTT. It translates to CSVETAMNTEAFF.

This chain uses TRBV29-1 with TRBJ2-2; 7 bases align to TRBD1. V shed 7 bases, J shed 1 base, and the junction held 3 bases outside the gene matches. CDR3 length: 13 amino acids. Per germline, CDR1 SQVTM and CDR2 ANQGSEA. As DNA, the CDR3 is TGCAGCGCCGGGACAGAGAACACCGGGGAGCTGTTTTTT. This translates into CSAGTENTGELFF.

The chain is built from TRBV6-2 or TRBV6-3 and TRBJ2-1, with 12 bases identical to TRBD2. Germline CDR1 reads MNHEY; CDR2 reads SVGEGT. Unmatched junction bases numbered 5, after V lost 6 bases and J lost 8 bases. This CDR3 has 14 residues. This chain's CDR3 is CASRLAGGIHEQFF. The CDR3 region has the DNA TGTGCCAGCAGACTAGCGGGAGGAATCCATGAGCAGTTCTTC.

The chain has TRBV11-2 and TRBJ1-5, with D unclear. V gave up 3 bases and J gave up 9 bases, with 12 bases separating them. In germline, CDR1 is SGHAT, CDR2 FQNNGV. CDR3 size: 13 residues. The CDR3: CASSLELLGPQHF. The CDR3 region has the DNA TGTGCCAGCAGCTTGGAACTCCTAGGGCCCCAGCATTTT.